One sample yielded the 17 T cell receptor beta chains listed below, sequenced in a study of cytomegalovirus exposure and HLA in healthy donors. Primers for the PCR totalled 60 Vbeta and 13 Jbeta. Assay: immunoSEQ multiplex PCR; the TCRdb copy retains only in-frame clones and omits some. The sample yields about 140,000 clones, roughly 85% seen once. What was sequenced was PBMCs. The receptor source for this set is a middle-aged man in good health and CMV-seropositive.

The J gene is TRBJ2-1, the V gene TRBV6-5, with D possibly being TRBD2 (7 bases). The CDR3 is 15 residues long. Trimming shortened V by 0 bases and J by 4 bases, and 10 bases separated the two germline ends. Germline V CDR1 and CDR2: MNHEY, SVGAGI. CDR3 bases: TGTGCCAGCAGTTACTCAGCGGGGACATACAATGAGCAGTTCTTC. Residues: CASSYSAGTYNEQFF.

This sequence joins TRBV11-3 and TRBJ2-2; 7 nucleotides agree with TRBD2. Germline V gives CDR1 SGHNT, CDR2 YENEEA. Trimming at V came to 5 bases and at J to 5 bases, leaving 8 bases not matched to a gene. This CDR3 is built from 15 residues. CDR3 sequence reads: CASSRTISGTGELFF. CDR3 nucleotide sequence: TGTGCCAGCAGCCGAACCATTAGCGGGACCGGGGAGCTGTTTTTT. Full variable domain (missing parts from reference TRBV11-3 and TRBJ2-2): EAGVVQSPRYKIIEKKQPVAFWCNPISGHNTLYWYLQNLGQGPELLIRYENEEAVDDSQLPKDRFSAERLKGVDSTLKIQPAELGDSAVYLCASSRTISGTGELFFGEGSRLTVL.

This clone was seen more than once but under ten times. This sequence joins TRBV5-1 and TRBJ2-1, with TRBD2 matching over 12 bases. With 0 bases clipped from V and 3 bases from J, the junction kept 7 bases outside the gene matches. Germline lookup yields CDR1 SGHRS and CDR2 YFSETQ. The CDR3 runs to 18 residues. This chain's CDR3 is CASSLAATSGSFYNEQFF. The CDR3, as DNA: TGCGCCAGCAGCTTGGCCGCGACTAGCGGGAGTTTCTACAATGAGCAGTTCTTC.

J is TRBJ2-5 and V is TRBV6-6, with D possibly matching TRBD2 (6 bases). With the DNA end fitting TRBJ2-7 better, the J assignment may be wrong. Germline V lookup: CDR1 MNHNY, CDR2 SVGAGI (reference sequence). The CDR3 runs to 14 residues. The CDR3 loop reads CASINWTTSYEQYF. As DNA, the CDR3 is TGTGCCAGCATCAACTGGACTACCTCCTACGAGCAGTACTTC.

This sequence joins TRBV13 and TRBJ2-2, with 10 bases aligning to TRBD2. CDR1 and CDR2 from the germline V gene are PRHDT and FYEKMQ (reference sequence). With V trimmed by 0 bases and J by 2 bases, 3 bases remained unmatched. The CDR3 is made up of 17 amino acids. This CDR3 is CASSLGTSGTNTGELFF. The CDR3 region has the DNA TGTGCCAGCAGCTTAGGAACTAGCGGGACTAACACCGGGGAGCTGTTTTTT.

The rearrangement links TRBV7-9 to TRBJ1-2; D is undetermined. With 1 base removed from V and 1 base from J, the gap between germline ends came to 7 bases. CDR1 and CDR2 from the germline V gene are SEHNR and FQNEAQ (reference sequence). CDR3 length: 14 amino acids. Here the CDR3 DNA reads TGTGCCAGCAGCTTAGATCCAGATAACTATGGCTACACCTTC. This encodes CASSLDPDNYGYTF.

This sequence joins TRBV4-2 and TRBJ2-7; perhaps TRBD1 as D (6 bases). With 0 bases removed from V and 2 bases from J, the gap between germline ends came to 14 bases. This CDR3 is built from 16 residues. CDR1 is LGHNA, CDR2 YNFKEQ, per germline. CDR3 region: CASSQDEAGVPYEQYF. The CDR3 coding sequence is TGTGCCAGCAGCCAAGATGAGGCAGGGGTACCCTACGAGCAGTACTTC.

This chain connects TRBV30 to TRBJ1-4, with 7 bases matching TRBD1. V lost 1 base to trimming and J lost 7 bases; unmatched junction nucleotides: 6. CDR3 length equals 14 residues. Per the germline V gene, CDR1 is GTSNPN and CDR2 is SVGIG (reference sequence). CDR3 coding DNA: TGTGCCTGGAGTGGTTACAGGGGCGGTGAAAAACTGTTTTTT. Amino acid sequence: CAWSGYRGGEKLFF.

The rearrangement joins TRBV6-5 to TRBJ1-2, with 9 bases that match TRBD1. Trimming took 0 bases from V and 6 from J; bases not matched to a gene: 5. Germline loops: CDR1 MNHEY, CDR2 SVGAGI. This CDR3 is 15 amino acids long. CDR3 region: CASSYSGQGVDGYTF. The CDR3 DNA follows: TGTGCCAGCAGTTACTCGGGACAGGGAGTCGATGGCTACACCTTC.

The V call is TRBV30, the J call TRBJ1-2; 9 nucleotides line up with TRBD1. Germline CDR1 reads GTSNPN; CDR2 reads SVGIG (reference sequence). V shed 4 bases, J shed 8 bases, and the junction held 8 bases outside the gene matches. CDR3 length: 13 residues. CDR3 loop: CAWNTDRGRGYTF. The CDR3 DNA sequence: TGTGCCTGGAATACGGACAGGGGAAGGGGCTACACCTTC. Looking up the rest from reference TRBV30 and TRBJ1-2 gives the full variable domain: SQTIHQWPATLVQPVGSPLSLECTVEGTSNPNLYWYRQAAGRGLQLLFYSVGIGQISSEVPQNLSASRPQDRQFILSSKKLLLSDSGFYLCAWNTDRGRGYTFGSGTRLTVV.

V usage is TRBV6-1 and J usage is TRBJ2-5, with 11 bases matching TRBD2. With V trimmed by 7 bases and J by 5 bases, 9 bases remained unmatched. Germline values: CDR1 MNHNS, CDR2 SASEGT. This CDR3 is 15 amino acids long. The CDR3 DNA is TGTGCCAGCATTTCCCTAGCGGGAGGAGGCGAGACCCAGTACTTC. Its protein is CASISLAGGGETQYF.

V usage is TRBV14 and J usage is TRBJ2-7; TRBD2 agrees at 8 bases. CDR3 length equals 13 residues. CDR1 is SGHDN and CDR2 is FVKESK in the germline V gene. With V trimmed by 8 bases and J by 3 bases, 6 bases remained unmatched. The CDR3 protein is CASGTGGFYEQYF. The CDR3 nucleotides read TGTGCCAGCGGAACGGGAGGGTTCTACGAGCAGTACTTC.

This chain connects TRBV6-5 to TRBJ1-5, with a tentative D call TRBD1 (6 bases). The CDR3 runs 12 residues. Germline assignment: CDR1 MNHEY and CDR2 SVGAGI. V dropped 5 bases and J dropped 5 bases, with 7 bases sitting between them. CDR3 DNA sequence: TGTGCCAGCAGTGGGGGCGATCAGCCCCAGCATTTT. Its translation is CASSGGDQPQHF.

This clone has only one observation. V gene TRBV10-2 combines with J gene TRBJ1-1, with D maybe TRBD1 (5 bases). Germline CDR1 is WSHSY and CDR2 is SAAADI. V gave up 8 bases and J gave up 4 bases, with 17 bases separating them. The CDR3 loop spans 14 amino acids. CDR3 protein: CASHFDRLLTEAFF. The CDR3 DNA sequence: TGCGCCAGCCACTTCGACAGACTTCTCACTGAAGCTTTCTTT.

The CDR3 reads CASSFSGSTGNTIYF. As DNA, the CDR3 is TGTGCCAGCAGTTTTTCAGGGTCGACTGGAAACACCATATATTTT. This sequence joins TRBV27 and TRBJ1-3; the D gene is possibly TRBD1 (5 bases). This CDR3 contains 15 residues. Germline V lookup: CDR1 MNHEY, CDR2 SMNVEV (reference sequence). Trimming shortened V by 3 bases and J by 2 bases, and 11 bases separated the two germline ends.

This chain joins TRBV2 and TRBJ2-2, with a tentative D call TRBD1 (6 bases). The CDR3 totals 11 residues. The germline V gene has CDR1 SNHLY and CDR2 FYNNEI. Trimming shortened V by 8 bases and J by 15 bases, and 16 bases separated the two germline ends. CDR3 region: CASGDNRRMFF. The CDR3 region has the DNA TGTGCCAGCGGGGACAATCGAAGGATGTTTTTT.

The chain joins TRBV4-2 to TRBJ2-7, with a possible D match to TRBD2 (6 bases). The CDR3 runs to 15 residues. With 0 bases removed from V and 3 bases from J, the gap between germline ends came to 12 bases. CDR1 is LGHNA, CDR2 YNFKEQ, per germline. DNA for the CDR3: TGTGCCAGCAGCCAAGATAGAGGTAGCGGCTACGAGCAGTACTTC. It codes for CASSQDRGSGYEQYF.